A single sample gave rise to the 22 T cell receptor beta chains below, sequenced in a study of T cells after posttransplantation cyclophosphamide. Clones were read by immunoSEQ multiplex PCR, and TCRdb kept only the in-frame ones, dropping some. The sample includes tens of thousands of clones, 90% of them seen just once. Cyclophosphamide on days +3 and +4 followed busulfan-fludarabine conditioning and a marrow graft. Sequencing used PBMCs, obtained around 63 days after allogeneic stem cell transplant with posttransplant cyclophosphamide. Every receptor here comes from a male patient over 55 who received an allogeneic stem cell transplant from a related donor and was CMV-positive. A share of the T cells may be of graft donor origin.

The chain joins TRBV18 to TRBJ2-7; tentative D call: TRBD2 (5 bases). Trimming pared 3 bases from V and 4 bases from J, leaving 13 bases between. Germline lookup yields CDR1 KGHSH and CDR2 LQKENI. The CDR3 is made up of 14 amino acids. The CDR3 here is CASSPSDSSYEQYV. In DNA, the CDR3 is TGTGCCAGCTCACCCTCGGACTCCTCTTACGAGCAGTACGTC.

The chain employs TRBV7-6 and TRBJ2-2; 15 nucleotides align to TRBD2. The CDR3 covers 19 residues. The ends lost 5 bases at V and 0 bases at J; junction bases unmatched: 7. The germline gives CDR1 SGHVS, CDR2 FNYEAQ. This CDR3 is CASSPRTSGGGTNTGELFF. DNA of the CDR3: TGTGCCAGCAGCCCCCGGACTAGCGGGGGGGGAACGAACACCGGGGAGCTGTTTTTT.

The CDR3 DNA reads as TGTGCCAGTAGAGCGGGGGGCCATCGTACCCGCTACGAGCAGTACTTC. It codes for CASRAGGHRTRYEQYF. V is TRBV19 and J is TRBJ2-7; 9 bases are a match to TRBD2. V shed 6 bases, J shed 3 bases, and the junction held 12 bases outside the gene matches. The germline CDR1 and CDR2 sequences are LNHDA and SQIVND (reference sequence). This CDR3 contains 16 residues.

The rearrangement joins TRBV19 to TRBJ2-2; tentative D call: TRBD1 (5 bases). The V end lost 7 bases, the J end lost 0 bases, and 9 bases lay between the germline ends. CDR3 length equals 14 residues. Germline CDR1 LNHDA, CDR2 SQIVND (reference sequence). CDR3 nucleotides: TGTGCCAGTACAAGACAGCCGAACACCGGGGAGCTGTTTTTT. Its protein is CASTRQPNTGELFF. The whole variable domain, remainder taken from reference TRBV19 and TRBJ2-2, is DGGITQSPKYLFRKEGQNVTLSCEQNLNHDAMYWYRQDPGQGLRLIYYSQIVNDFQKGDIAEGYSVSREKKESFPLTVTSAQKNPTAFYLCASTRQPNTGELFFGEGSRLTVL.

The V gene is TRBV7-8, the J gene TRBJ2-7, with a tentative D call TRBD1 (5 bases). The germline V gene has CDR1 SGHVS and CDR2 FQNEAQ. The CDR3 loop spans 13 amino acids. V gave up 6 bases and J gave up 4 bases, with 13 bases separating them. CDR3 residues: CASSQLAGYEQYF. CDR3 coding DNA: TGTGCCAGCAGTCAACTCGCAGGGTACGAGCAGTACTTC.

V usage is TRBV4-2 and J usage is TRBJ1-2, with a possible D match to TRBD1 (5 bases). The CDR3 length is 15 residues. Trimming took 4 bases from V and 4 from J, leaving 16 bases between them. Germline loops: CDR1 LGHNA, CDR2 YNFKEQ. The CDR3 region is CASSLSGTAPYGYTF. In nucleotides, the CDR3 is TGTGCCAGCAGCCTAAGCGGGACGGCACCCTATGGCTACACCTTC.

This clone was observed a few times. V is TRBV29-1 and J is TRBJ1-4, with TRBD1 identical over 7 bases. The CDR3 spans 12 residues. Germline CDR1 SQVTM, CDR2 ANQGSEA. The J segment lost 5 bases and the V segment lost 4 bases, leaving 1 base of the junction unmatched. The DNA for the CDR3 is TGCAGCGTTGTACAGGGGAATGAAAAACTGTTTTTT. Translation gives CSVVQGNEKLFF. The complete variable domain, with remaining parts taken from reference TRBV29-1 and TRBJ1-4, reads SAVISQKPSRDICQRGTSLTIQCQVDSQVTMMFWYRQQPGQSLTLIATANQGSEATYESGFVIDKFPISRPNLTFSTLTVSNMSPEDSSIYLCSVVQGNEKLFFGSGTQLSVL.

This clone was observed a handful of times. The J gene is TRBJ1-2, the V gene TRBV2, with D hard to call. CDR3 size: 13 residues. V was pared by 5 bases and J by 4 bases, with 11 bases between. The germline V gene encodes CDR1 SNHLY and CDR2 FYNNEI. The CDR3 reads CASSISLVYGYTF. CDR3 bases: TGTGCCAGCAGTATTAGCTTAGTCTATGGCTACACCTTC.

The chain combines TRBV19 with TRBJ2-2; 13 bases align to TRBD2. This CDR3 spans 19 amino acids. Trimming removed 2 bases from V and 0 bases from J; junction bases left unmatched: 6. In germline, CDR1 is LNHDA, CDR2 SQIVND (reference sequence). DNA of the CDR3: TGTGCCAGTAGTATATATGGACTAGCGGGGGCCACGAACACCGGGGAGCTGTTTTTT. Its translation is CASSIYGLAGATNTGELFF.

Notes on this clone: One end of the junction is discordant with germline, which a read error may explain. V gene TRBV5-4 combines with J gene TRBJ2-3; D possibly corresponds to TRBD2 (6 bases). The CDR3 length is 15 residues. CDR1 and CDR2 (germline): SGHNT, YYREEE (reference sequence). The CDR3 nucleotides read TGTGTCAGCAGGTCGGCCGCGGGGCGCGGGGATACGCAGTATTTT. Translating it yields CVSRSAAGRGDTQYF.

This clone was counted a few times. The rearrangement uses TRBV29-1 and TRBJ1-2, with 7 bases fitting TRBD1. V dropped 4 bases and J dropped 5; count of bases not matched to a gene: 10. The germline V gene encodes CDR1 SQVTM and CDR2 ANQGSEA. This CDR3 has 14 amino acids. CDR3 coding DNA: TGCAGCGTTGTCTGGACAGGAGCAAATTATGGCTACACCTTC. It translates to CSVVWTGANYGYTF.

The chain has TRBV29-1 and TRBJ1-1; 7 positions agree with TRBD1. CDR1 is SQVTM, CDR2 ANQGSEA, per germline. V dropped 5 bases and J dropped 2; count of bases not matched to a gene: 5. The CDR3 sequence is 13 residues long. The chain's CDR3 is CSVLTGANTEAFF. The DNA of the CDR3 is TGCAGCGTTCTAACAGGGGCAAACACTGAAGCTTTCTTT.

Written as DNA, the CDR3 is TGTGCCAGCAGCCAAGTCAGGCGGGGGGCCCAAGAGACCCAGTACTTC. Residues: CASSQVRRGAQETQYF. This rearrangement joins TRBV14 to TRBJ2-5; TRBD2 matches 8 bases. The CDR3 runs to 16 residues. V lost 1 base to trimming and J lost 1 base; unmatched junction nucleotides: 5. In germline, CDR1 is SGHDN, CDR2 FVKESK.

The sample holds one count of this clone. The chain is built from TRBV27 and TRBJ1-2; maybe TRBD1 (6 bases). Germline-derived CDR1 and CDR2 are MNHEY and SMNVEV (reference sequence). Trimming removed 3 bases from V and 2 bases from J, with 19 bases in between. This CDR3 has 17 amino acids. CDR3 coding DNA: TGTGCCAGCAGTTTCAACGGGGCAGGGGTGGGAAACTATGGCTACACCTTC. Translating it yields CASSFNGAGVGNYGYTF.

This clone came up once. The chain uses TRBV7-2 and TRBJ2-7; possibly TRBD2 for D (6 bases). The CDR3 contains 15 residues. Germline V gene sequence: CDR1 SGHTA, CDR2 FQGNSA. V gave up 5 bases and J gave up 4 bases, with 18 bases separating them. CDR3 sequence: CASSLVPTSGYEQYF. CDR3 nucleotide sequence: TGTGCCAGCAGCCTCGTTCCTACCAGCGGGTACGAGCAGTACTTC.

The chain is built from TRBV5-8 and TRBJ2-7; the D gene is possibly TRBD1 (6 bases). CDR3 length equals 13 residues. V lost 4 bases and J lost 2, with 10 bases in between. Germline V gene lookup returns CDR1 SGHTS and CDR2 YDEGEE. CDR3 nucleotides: TGTGCCAGCAGCAGCCGGGACACCTACGAGCAGTACGTC. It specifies CASSSRDTYEQYV.

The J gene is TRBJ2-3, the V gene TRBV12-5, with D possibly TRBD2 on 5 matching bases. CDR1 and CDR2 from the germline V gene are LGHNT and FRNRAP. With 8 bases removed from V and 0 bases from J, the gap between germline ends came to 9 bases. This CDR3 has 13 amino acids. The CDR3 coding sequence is TGTGCTAGTCGACTAAATAGCACAGATACGCAGTATTTT. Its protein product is CASRLNSTDTQYF.

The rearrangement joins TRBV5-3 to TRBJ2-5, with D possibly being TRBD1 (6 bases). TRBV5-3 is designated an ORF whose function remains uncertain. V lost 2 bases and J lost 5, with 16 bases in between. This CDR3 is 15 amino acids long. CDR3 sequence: CARSFRDTRLETQYF. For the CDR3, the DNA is TGTGCCAGAAGCTTCCGGGACACCCGCTTGGAGACCCAGTACTTC.

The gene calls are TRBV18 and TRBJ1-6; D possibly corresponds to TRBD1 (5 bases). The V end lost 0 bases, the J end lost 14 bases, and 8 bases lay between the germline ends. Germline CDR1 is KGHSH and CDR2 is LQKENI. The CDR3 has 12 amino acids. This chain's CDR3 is CASSPPNRSLHF. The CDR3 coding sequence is TGTGCCAGCTCACCACCTAACAGGTCCCTCCACTTT.

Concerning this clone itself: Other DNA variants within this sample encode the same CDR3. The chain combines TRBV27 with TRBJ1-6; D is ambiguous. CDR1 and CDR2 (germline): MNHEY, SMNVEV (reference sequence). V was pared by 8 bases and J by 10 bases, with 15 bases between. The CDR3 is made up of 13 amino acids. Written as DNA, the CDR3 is TGTGCCAGCGGGCTTATGTTCGGCTCACCCCTCCACTTT. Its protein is CASGLMFGSPLHF.

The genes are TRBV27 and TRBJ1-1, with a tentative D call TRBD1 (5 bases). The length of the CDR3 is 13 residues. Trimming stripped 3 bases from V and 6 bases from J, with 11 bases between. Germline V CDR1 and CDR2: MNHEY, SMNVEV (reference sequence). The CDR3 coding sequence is TGTGCCAGCAGTTTTAGGGGCTCCGCTGAAGCTTTCTTT. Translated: CASSFRGSAEAFF.

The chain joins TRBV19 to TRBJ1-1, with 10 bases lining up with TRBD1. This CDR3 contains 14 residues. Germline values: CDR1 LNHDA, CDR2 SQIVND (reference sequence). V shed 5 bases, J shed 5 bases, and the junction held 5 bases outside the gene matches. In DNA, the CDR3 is TGTGCCAGTAGTCCCCGGGACAGGGGTACTGAAGCTTTCTTT. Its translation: CASSPRDRGTEAFF. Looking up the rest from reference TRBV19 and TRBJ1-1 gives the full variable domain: DGGITQSPKYLFRKEGQNVTLSCEQNLNHDAMYWYRQDPGQGLRLIYYSQIVNDFQKGDIAEGYSVSREKKESFPLTVTSAQKNPTAFYLCASSPRDRGTEAFFGQGTRLTVV.